This T cell receptor beta chain was sequenced in a study of neoadjuvant anti-PD-1 for oral cavity cancer. The CDR3 has 13 amino acids. V lost 5 bases to trimming and J lost 5 bases, with 11 bases between them. Germline values: CDR1 SGHDT, CDR2 YYEEEE. TCRdb keeps only in-frame clones here, not all; method: immunoSEQ multiplex PCR. The sample carries 15,000 or so clones, less than 75% recorded once. This clonotype was sampled from a person aged 40 to 85 with oral cavity squamous cell carcinoma. The sample consisted of PBMCs, taken before nivolumab (anti-PD-1) treatment. The chain recombines TRBV5-6 with TRBJ2-1; D not resolved. CDR3 in amino acids: CASRARADNEQFF. DNA of the CDR3: TGTGCCAGCAGGGCTCGGGCAGACAATGAGCAGTTCTTC.